This passage covers 10 T cell receptor beta chains from one sample sequenced in a study of beta chain features in type 1 diabetes (dated by TCRdb to about 2018). The library was built by means of the immunoSEQ multiplex PCR assay. All of the isolated RNA was reverse transcribed with the High Capacity cDNA Reverse Transcription Kit, so expressed TCRB transcripts were sequenced. Entries here come from immuneACCESS through TCRdb and include only in-frame sequences with V and J called. Some clones fail to appear in such tables; in the studies checked, an unresolved V gene covers under half of the shortfall, and the cause of the remainder is unknown. A total of over 300,000 clones appear in this sample, 6.5% to 10% of them only once. Less than 0.45% of the sample is taken by the ten largest. The sequenced sample was central memory CD4+ T cells from blood. The receptors originated from a woman aged 18-30 years in good health.

This clone has more than one count but fewer than ten. The chain joins TRBV29-1 to TRBJ2-7, with 9 bases fitting TRBD1. J gave up 2 bases and V 2 bases, and 4 bases lay outside the gene matches. In germline, CDR1 is SQVTM, CDR2 ANQGSEA. CDR3 length equals 14 residues. In nucleotides, the CDR3 is TGCAGCGTTGAAAGTCGACAGGGGGCCTACGAGCAGTACTTC. Its translation is CSVESRQGAYEQYF.

This clone showed up just a few times. Only one base separates this from a far larger clonotype, so it likely reflects a read error. The J gene is TRBJ2-1, the V gene TRBV6-5; no definite D call. Per germline, CDR1 MNHEY and CDR2 SVGAGI. CDR3 length equals 11 residues. V lost 4 bases, J lost 3 bases, and 1 base lay in between. The CDR3 DNA sequence: TGTGCCAGCAGTTTCTACAATGAGCAGTTCTTC. As protein: CASSFYNEQFF.

This clone has a handful of counts. The V and J genes are TRBV7-2 and TRBJ2-1; D remains unclear. In germline, CDR1 is SGHTA, CDR2 FQGNSA. Trimming pared 5 bases from V and 0 bases from J, leaving 23 bases between. This CDR3 region has 19 residues. This CDR3 is CASSIFFAVGPSSYNEQFF. As DNA, the CDR3 is TGTGCCAGCAGCATATTCTTTGCTGTCGGGCCAAGCTCCTACAATGAGCAGTTCTTC.

This chain links TRBV4-1 with TRBJ2-2; no clear D. Germline values: CDR1 MGHRA, CDR2 YSYEKL. This CDR3 contains 15 residues. The germline V and J ends were trimmed by 2 bases and 7 bases, with 14 bases remaining between them. CDR3 protein: CASSQLLQSRGELFF. Here the CDR3 DNA reads TGCGCCAGCAGCCAACTGCTGCAGAGTCGCGGGGAGCTGTTTTTT.

The table lists this clone with a few counts. The J gene is TRBJ2-1, the V gene TRBV2; D remains unclear. With 4 bases removed from V and 3 bases from J, the gap between germline ends came to 7 bases. CDR1 SNHLY and CDR2 FYNNEI come from the germline V gene. The CDR3 consists of 13 residues. CDR3 sequence: CASSAYSYNEQFF. The CDR3 bases are TGTGCCAGCAGTGCCTACAGCTACAATGAGCAGTTCTTC.

The sample holds a few counts of this clone. V gene TRBV25-1 combines with J gene TRBJ2-7, with 8 bases fitting TRBD1. The CDR3 totals 16 residues. J lost 5 bases, V lost 4 bases, and 13 bases had no gene match. Germline values: CDR1 MGHDK, CDR2 SYGVNS. The CDR3 sequence is CASSGPRQGTSHEQYF. The CDR3 DNA follows: TGTGCCAGCAGTGGGCCCCGACAGGGGACGAGCCACGAGCAGTACTTC.

As DNA, the CDR3 is TGTGCCAGCAGCTTAGGGGGAGGCATGAACACTGAAGCTTTCTTT. Protein sequence: CASSLGGGMNTEAFF. The rearrangement uses TRBV7-2 and TRBJ1-1, with D unresolved. Germline V gene data show CDR1 as SGHTA and CDR2 as FQGNSA. V lost 1 base, J lost 0 bases, and 9 bases lay in between. The CDR3 consists of 15 residues.

The sample holds a few counts of this clone. The CDR3 DNA reads TGTGCCAGCAGTTATGACACTTACAATGAGCAGTTCTTC. As protein: CASSYDTYNEQFF. V gene TRBV6-5 combines with J gene TRBJ2-1, with D uncertain. V was trimmed by 3 bases and J by 4 bases, leaving 7 bases between them. Germline V gene lookup returns CDR1 MNHEY and CDR2 SVGAGI. The CDR3 spans 13 residues.

This clone was picked up a small number of times. The rearrangement links TRBV7-3 to TRBJ2-3; TRBD1 matches 8 bases. In germline, CDR1 is SGHTA, CDR2 FQGTGA. The CDR3 loop spans 14 amino acids. V trimming: 5 bases; J trimming: 6 bases; junction bases outside the gene matches: 7. The CDR3 reads CASSPGQGFDTQYF. CDR3 nucleotide sequence: TGTGCCAGCAGCCCAGGACAGGGTTTCGATACGCAGTATTTT. The full variable domain, its missing parts supplied by reference TRBV7-3 and TRBJ2-3, is GAGVSQTPSNKVTEKGKYVELRCDPISGHTALYWYRQSLGQGPEFLIYFQGTGAADDSGLPNDRFFAVRPEGSVSTLKIQRTERGDSAVYLCASSPGQGFDTQYFGPGTRLTVL.

The chain couples TRBV4-3 to TRBJ1-5; D unresolved. Germline CDR1 reads LGHNA; CDR2 reads YSLEER. V was pared by 0 bases and J by 4 bases, with 16 bases between. The CDR3 length is 17 residues. The chain's CDR3 is CASSQDLKHHVNQPQHF. CDR3 bases: TGCGCCAGCAGCCAAGATCTTAAGCACCACGTGAATCAGCCCCAGCATTTT.